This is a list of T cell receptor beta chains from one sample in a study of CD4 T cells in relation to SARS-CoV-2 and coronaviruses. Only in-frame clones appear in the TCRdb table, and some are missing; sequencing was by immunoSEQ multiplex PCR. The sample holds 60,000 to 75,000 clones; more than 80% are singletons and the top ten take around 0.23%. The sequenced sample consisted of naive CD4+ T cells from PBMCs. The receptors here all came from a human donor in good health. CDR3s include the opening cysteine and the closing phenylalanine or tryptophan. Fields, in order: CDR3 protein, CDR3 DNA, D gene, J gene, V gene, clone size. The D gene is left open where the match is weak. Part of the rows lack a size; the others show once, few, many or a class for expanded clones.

CATSDPGQSQETQYF,TGTGCCACCAGTGACCCGGGACAGTCCCAAGAGACCCAGTACTTC,TRBD1,TRBJ2-5,TRBV24-1,-
CASSQMGLVTDTQYF,TGCGCCAGCAGCCAGATGGGACTAGTTACAGATACGCAGTATTTT,TRBD2,TRBJ2-3,TRBV4-3,-
CASSLSTGKAETQYF,TGTGCCAGCAGCTTGTCAACAGGAAAGGCAGAGACCCAGTACTTC,-,TRBJ2-5,TRBV5-6,few
CASSTGANVLTF,TGTGCCAGCAGTACGGGGGCCAACGTCCTGACTTTC,-,TRBJ2-6,TRBV28,once
CAISAGQVNEKLFF,TGTGCCATCAGTGCAGGGCAGGTTAATGAAAAACTGTTTTTT,-,TRBJ1-4,TRBV10-3,once
CASSYSAGPTGELFF,TGTGCCAGCAGTTACTCGGCAGGTCCCACCGGGGAGCTGTTTTTT,-,TRBJ2-2,TRBV6-2/TRBV6-3,-
CAWSGQGDSPLHF,TGTGCCTGGAGTGGCCAGGGTGATTCACCCCTCCACTTT,-,TRBJ1-6,TRBV30,-
CASSRTGVEYNSPLHF,TGTGCCAGTAGTAGGACAGGGGTCGAGTATAATTCACCCCTCCACTTT,TRBD1,TRBJ1-6,TRBV19,-
CASSRTATNEKLFF,TGTGCCAGCAGCCGGACGGCGACTAATGAAAAACTGTTTTTT,-,TRBJ1-4,TRBV3-1/TRBV3-2,-
CASKGDSGANVLTF,TGTGCCAGCAAAGGGGACTCTGGGGCCAACGTCCTGACTTTC,-,TRBJ2-6,TRBV2,-
CAWSVDEQYF,TGTGCCTGGAGTGTAGACGAGCAGTACTTC,-,TRBJ2-7,TRBV30,-
CASSLEYEQYF,TGCGCCAGCAGCTTGGAATACGAGCAGTACTTC,-,TRBJ2-7,TRBV5-1,few
CASSPTGVGTEAFF,TGTGCCAGCTCTCCGACAGGGGTCGGGACTGAAGCTTTCTTT,TRBD1,TRBJ1-1,TRBV18,-
CASKAGQNTDTQYF,TGTGCCAGCAAGGCGGGGCAGAACACAGATACGCAGTATTTT,-,TRBJ2-3,TRBV7-9,-
CAISESTDRGQPQHF,TGTGCCATCAGTGAGTCGACGGACAGAGGGCAGCCCCAGCATTTT,-,TRBJ1-5,TRBV10-3,-
CAISEGQGSNQPQHF,TGTGCCATCAGTGAAGGGCAGGGTAGCAATCAGCCCCAGCATTTT,-,TRBJ1-5,TRBV10-3,-
CASRRGTGNGYTF,TGTGCCAGCAGGCGCGGGACAGGCAATGGCTACACCTTC,TRBD1,TRBJ1-2,TRBV6-5,-
CASSVVSGTHSTGELFF,TGTGCCAGCAGCGTCGTTAGCGGGACGCACTCCACCGGGGAGCTGTTTTTT,TRBD2,TRBJ2-2,TRBV9,-
CASSSGQPTDTQYF,TGTGCCAGCAGTTCGGGACAGCCTACAGATACGCAGTATTTT,TRBD1,TRBJ2-3,TRBV28,-
CASSRGQGYGYTF,TGTGCCAGCAGCCGGGGCCAGGGCTATGGCTACACCTTC,-,TRBJ1-2,TRBV3-1/TRBV3-2,-
CATENTGTDTQYF,TGTGCCACCGAAAACACGGGCACAGATACGCAGTATTTT,-,TRBJ2-3,TRBV24-1,-
CASSEKRAFITGELFF,TGTGCCAGCAGCGAGAAAAGGGCGTTTATCACCGGGGAGCTGTTTTTT,-,TRBJ2-2,TRBV7-9,-
CASSQVGGTNYGYTF,TGCGCCAGCAGCCAGGTGGGCGGAACTAACTATGGCTACACCTTC,-,TRBJ1-2,TRBV5-1,-
CATSRTGGHQPQHF,TGTGCCACCTCCAGGACAGGGGGCCATCAGCCCCAGCATTTT,TRBD1,TRBJ1-5,TRBV19,-
CASRTSALSYNEQFF,TGTGCCAGCAGAACCTCCGCGCTTTCCTACAATGAGCAGTTCTTC,-,TRBJ2-1,TRBV27,-
CASSSSGVSTDTQYF,TGTGCCAGCAGCTCGAGCGGGGTTAGCACAGATACGCAGTATTTT,TRBD2,TRBJ2-3,TRBV7-2,-
CASSLLAGGVYTQYF,TGTGCCAGCAGCCTACTAGCGGGGGGCGTATATACGCAGTATTTT,TRBD2,TRBJ2-3,TRBV6-5,-
CASSRGRQETQYF,TGTGCCAGCAGCAGAGGGCGGCAAGAGACCCAGTACTTC,-,TRBJ2-5,TRBV3-1/TRBV3-2,-
CASRTSGSPDTGELFF,TGCGCCAGCCGGACTAGCGGGAGTCCGGACACCGGGGAGCTGTTTTTT,TRBD2,TRBJ2-2,TRBV5-1,-
CASSVGSSGAEQQYF,TGTGCCAGCAGCGTAGGATCTAGCGGGGCCGAACAGCAGTACTTC,TRBD2,TRBJ2-7,TRBV9,-
CASSLRDRAGETQYF,TGCGCCAGCAGCCTTAGGGACAGGGCAGGGGAGACCCAGTACTTC,TRBD1,TRBJ2-5,TRBV4-1,once
CAPGGGGRGTGELFF,TGTGCTCCAGGGGGGGGCGGGAGAGGGACCGGGGAGCTGTTTTTT,-,TRBJ2-2,TRBV24-1,once
CASSLRSPGTRAFF,TGTGCCAGCAGCTTGCGTAGTCCCGGGACACGGGCTTTCTTT,-,TRBJ1-1,TRBV7-2,-
CASKRSRSDTQYF,TGTGCCAGCAAAAGGAGTAGGTCAGATACGCAGTATTTT,-,TRBJ2-3,TRBV3-1/TRBV3-2,once
CASSSNRGLDGNTIYF,TGTGCCAGCAGCTCGAACAGGGGGCTGGACGGAAACACCATATATTTT,TRBD1,TRBJ1-3,TRBV7-9,-
CSVEREGTGANGYTF,TGCAGCGTTGAACGAGAGGGGACAGGGGCGAATGGCTACACCTTC,TRBD1,TRBJ1-2,TRBV29-1,-
CASSPQGASSYGYTF,TGTGCCAGCAGCCCACAGGGGGCTTCTAGCTATGGCTACACCTTC,TRBD1,TRBJ1-2,TRBV11-2,-
CAWSVGGPTHQPQHF,TGTGCCTGGAGTGTTGGGGGGCCCACCCATCAGCCCCAGCATTTT,-,TRBJ1-5,TRBV30,-
CASSLPDRGGNEQFF,TGCGCCAGCAGCCTTCCCGACAGGGGTGGCAATGAGCAGTTCTTC,TRBD1,TRBJ2-1,TRBV4-1,-
CASSADRPYEQYF,TGTGCCAGCAGCGCGGACAGACCCTACGAGCAGTACTTC,-,TRBJ2-7,TRBV9,-
CASSRDRGDSPLHF,TGTGCCAGCAGCCGGGACAGGGGGGATTCACCCCTCCACTTT,TRBD1,TRBJ1-6,TRBV11-2,few
CASSYLGGAVNTGELFF,TGTGCCAGCAGTTACCTCGGCGGGGCAGTGAACACCGGGGAGCTGTTTTTT,-,TRBJ2-2,TRBV6-2/TRBV6-3,-
CATSYTGAMNTGELFF,TGTGCCACCAGTTATACCGGGGCCATGAACACCGGGGAGCTGTTTTTT,-,TRBJ2-2,TRBV15,-
CAISEFAGEYEQYF,TGTGCCATCAGTGAGTTTGCAGGGGAGTACGAGCAGTACTTC,-,TRBJ2-7,TRBV10-3,-
CASSADVTSGNTIYF,TGTGCCAGCAGCGCGGACGTAACGTCTGGAAACACCATATATTTT,-,TRBJ1-3,TRBV9,-
CASSPSEGGYTF,TGTGCCAGCTCACCATCGGAGGGAGGCTACACCTTC,-,TRBJ1-2,TRBV18,-
CASSGRSGNTIYF,TGTGCCAGCAGTGGCCGCTCTGGAAACACCATATATTTT,-,TRBJ1-3,TRBV2,-
CASSLGTVSYEQYF,TGTGCCAGCAGTTTAGGGACGGTCTCCTACGAGCAGTACTTC,-,TRBJ2-7,TRBV28,few
CASSLVLGGEKLFF,TGCGCCAGCAGCTTGGTCCTCGGAGGTGAAAAACTGTTTTTT,-,TRBJ1-4,TRBV5-1,-
CASSRTRGELFF,TGTGCCAGCAGCCGGACAAGGGGGGAGCTGTTTTTT,-,TRBJ2-2,TRBV7-7,-
CASSLTSGYNEQFF,TGTGCCAGCAGCTTGACTAGCGGCTACAATGAGCAGTTCTTC,TRBD2,TRBJ2-1,TRBV5-4,few
CATSRGGAGNMNTEAFF,TGTGCCACCAGCAGAGGGGGGGCAGGGAACATGAACACTGAAGCTTTCTTT,-,TRBJ1-1,TRBV15,-
CASSWSEGVTYNEQFF,TGCGCCAGCAGCTGGAGTGAGGGGGTGACTTACAATGAGCAGTTCTTC,-,TRBJ2-1,TRBV5-1,-
CASSWNTGNGYTF,TGTGCCAGCAGTTGGAACACAGGGAACGGCTACACCTTC,-,TRBJ1-2,TRBV25-1,-
CASSLGTGAMDEQYF,TGTGCCAGCAGCCTCGGGACTGGGGCGATGGACGAGCAGTACTTC,-,TRBJ2-7,TRBV11-1,-
CASSQVQETQYF,TGTGCCAGCAGCCAGGTCCAAGAGACCCAGTACTTC,-,TRBJ2-5,TRBV3-1/TRBV3-2,-
CASSWDRGRYGYTF,TGTGCCAGCAGCTGGGACAGGGGTCGGTATGGCTACACCTTC,TRBD1,TRBJ1-2,TRBV7-2,-
CASSPPGLLDGGELFF,TGCGCCAGCAGCCCCCCGGGGCTCCTAGACGGGGGGGAGCTGTTTTTT,-,TRBJ2-2,TRBV5-1,-
CASSPHGLGAGNTEAFF,TGTGCCAGCAGCCCCCACGGTTTGGGGGCGGGGAACACTGAAGCTTTCTTT,-,TRBJ1-1,TRBV28,-
CASSLSGTDTQYF,TGTGCCAGCAGCCTTAGCGGTACAGATACGCAGTATTTT,-,TRBJ2-3,TRBV7-3,-